This record looks at one TCR beta chain sequence and its context. The sample belongs to a study of CD8+CD57+ T cells in acquired aplastic anemia. Profiling of TCR beta VDJ combinations and CDR3 sequences used genomic DNA as template. TCRdb reprocessed the reads with MiXCR, giving one entry per CDR3 protein. The sample lists roughly 200,000 distinct CDR3 sequences, 61% occurring once. Trimming removed 7 bases at V and 5 bases at J, with 11 bases between. The CDR3 runs to 12 residues. The sequencing sample was made of sorted CD4+, CD8+, or CD8+CD57+ T cells (not recorded which) from PBMCs. The chain has TRBV12-3 or TRBV12-4 and TRBJ2-5; D is ambiguous. The sequence came from a human donor in good health. The chain's CDR3 is CASNTPGETQYF. CDR3 DNA sequence: TGTGCCAGCAACACCCCCGGCGAGACCCAGTACTTC.